The 20 T cell receptor beta chains below were found in one sample sequenced in a study of cytomegalovirus exposure and HLA in healthy donors. Sequencing used immunoSEQ multiplex PCR; TCRdb keeps in-frame clones, though not all of them. The sample consists of about 63,000 clones, 80% to 90% of them appearing once. The sequencing input was PBMCs. These receptors were obtained from a young woman in good health and CMV-seronegative.

The J gene is TRBJ1-1, the V gene TRBV7-2, with D uncertain. Germline values: CDR1 SGHTA, CDR2 FQGNSA. The germline V and J ends were trimmed by 2 bases and 1 base, with 8 bases remaining between them. The CDR3 covers 14 residues. The CDR3 bases are TGTGCCAGCAGCTTATACGGAGAGAACACTGAAGCTTTCTTT. This codes for CASSLYGENTEAFF.

CDR3 protein: CASSEGRSSGELFF. CDR3 in DNA: TGTGCCAGCAGTGAAGGCCGGTCGTCCGGGGAGCTGTTTTTT. The chain couples TRBV6-1 to TRBJ2-2; D not resolved. The germline CDR1 and CDR2 sequences are MNHNS and SASEGT. CDR3 length: 14 amino acids. Trimming pared 1 base from V and 6 bases from J, leaving 9 bases between.

The chain employs TRBV10-3 and TRBJ2-3, with TRBD2 matching over 8 bases. Germline trimming cut 0 bases from V and 1 base from J; bases unmatched to any gene: 3. This CDR3 region has 16 residues. Germline V gives CDR1 ENHRY, CDR2 SYGVKD. The DNA for the CDR3 is TGTGCCATCAGTGAGTCAAGGCGGGGGGGCACAGATACGCAGTATTTT. This sequence encodes CAISESRRGGTDTQYF.

The CDR3 reads CASSLAASSGNTIYF. CDR3 sequence (DNA): TGCGCCAGCAGCTTGGCGGCTAGCTCTGGAAACACCATATATTTT. V is TRBV5-1 and J is TRBJ1-3; unclear D gene. CDR1 and CDR2 from the germline V gene are SGHRS and YFSETQ. This CDR3 region has 15 residues. The V and J ends lost 0 bases and 0 bases respectively, with 7 bases between them.

V usage is TRBV7-9 and J usage is TRBJ2-1; 9 bases match TRBD1. The junction had 12 bases not matched to a gene; V was cut back by 8 bases and J by 1 base. The CDR3 covers 17 residues. Germline V gene sequence: CDR1 SEHNR, CDR2 FQNEAQ (reference sequence). Here the CDR3 DNA reads TGTGCCAGCCCCACCCCGGGACAGGGCCCATCCTACAATGAGCAGTTCTTC. Translated: CASPTPGQGPSYNEQFF. The full variable domain, rest sourced from reference TRBV7-9 and TRBJ2-1, is DTGVSQNPRHKITKRGQNVTFRCDPISEHNRLYWYRQTLGQGPEFLTYFQNEAQLEKSRLLSDRFSAERPKGSFSTLEIQRTEQGDSAMYLCASPTPGQGPSYNEQFFGPGTRLTVL.

The chain has TRBV14 and TRBJ2-2, with 7 bases that match TRBD2. The V segment lost 4 bases and the J segment 0 bases; nucleotides outside the gene matches: 2. The CDR3 runs 15 residues. Germline V gives CDR1 SGHDN, CDR2 FVKESK. In DNA, the CDR3 is TGTGCCAGCAGCCTTCGGGGGGCGAACACCGGGGAGCTGTTTTTT. It is translated as CASSLRGANTGELFF.

J is TRBJ1-2 and V is TRBV9; D remains ambiguous. Germline lookup yields CDR1 SGDLS and CDR2 YYNGEE. Trimming cost V 0 bases and J 3 bases, with 15 bases left between them. The CDR3 is 16 amino acids. This chain's CDR3 is CASSVVVLGTDYGYTF. The DNA of the CDR3 is TGTGCCAGCAGCGTAGTTGTTTTGGGCACAGACTATGGCTACACCTTC.

This chain joins TRBV5-1 and TRBJ1-5; the D is unclear. The CDR3 is 13 residues long. V dropped 4 bases and J dropped 4 bases, with 9 bases sitting between them. Germline V CDR1 and CDR2: SGHRS, YFSETQ. CDR3 coding DNA: TGCGCCAGCAGCCCCGGTGAGAATCAGCCCCAGCATTTT. Amino acids: CASSPGENQPQHF.

This chain connects TRBV19 to TRBJ2-3, with a weak D call TRBD1 (6 bases). There are 13 residues in the CDR3. Germline CDR1 LNHDA, CDR2 SQIVND (reference sequence). Trimming shortened V by 4 bases and J by 2 bases, and 7 bases separated the two germline ends. CDR3 sequence (DNA): TGTGCCAGTAGTAGGGACATCACAGATACGCAGTATTTT. Amino acids: CASSRDITDTQYF.

This chain uses TRBV19 with TRBJ1-4; D not certain. V lost 6 bases to trimming and J lost 7 bases, with 12 bases between them. Germline lookup yields CDR1 LNHDA and CDR2 SQIVND (reference sequence). This CDR3 comprises 13 residues. Here the CDR3 reads CASSPPNSEKLFF. The CDR3 coding sequence is TGTGCCAGTAGCCCACCTAACAGTGAAAAACTGTTTTTT.

The chain is built from TRBV5-1 and TRBJ2-7; 12 bases align to TRBD1. The CDR3 is made up of 14 amino acids. J was trimmed by 5 bases and V by 4 bases; bases with no gene match: 4. Germline CDR1 SGHRS, CDR2 YFSETQ. CDR3 nucleotides: TGCGCCAGCAGCCCGGGGACAGGGGGCGACGAGCAGTACTTC. Translated: CASSPGTGGDEQYF. The whole variable domain, filled in from reference TRBV5-1 and TRBJ2-7, reads KAGVTQTPRYLIKTRGQQVTLSCSPISGHRSVSWYQQTPGQGLQFLFEYFSETQRNKGNFPGRFSGRQFSNSRSEMNVSTLELGDSALYLCASSPGTGGDEQYFGPGTRLTVT.

CDR3 region: CASSSGLATAYEQYF. Here the CDR3 DNA reads TGTGCCAGCAGCTCGGGACTAGCGACGGCGTACGAGCAGTACTTC. V gene TRBV7-2 combines with J gene TRBJ2-7, with 10 nucleotides matching TRBD2. Per the germline V gene, CDR1 is SGHTA and CDR2 is FQGNSA. With 4 bases clipped from V and 4 bases from J, the junction kept 7 bases outside the gene matches. The CDR3 is 15 residues long.

The chain has TRBV5-1 and TRBJ2-5; tentative D call: TRBD2 (6 bases). In germline, CDR1 is SGHRS, CDR2 YFSETQ. The CDR3 has 14 residues. V dropped 4 bases and J dropped 0 bases, with 10 bases sitting between them. CDR3 DNA sequence: TGCGCCAGCAGCCTGGAGGGGTACCAAGAGACCCAGTACTTC. Protein product: CASSLEGYQETQYF.

CDR3 sequence reads: CASSSQGAITEAFF. The CDR3 nucleotides read TGTGCCAGCAGCTCACAGGGGGCTATCACTGAAGCTTTCTTT. The chain combines TRBV7-6 with TRBJ1-1; 9 bases are shared with TRBD1. The CDR3 extends over 14 amino acids. After removal of 4 bases from V and 4 bases from J, the junction contained 4 bases not matched to a gene. The germline V gene has CDR1 SGHVS and CDR2 FNYEAQ.

This clone turned up a few times. This chain connects TRBV6-6 to TRBJ2-3, with 9 bases fitting TRBD1. The CDR3 sequence is 15 residues long. The V gene end was trimmed by 2 bases and the J gene end by 6 bases; junction bases not matched to a gene: 6. CDR1 and CDR2 from the germline V gene are MNHNY and SVGAGI (reference sequence). The CDR3 DNA sequence: TGTGCCAGCAGTTACCTGGGACAGGGTTGGGATACGCAGTATTTT. It yields the protein CASSYLGQGWDTQYF.

This chain uses TRBV5-1 with TRBJ2-7; 9 bases map to TRBD1. The CDR3 is 15 amino acids. The J segment lost 1 base and the V segment lost 5 bases, leaving 7 bases of the junction unmatched. CDR1 and CDR2 (germline): SGHRS, YFSETQ. The CDR3 nucleotides read TGCGCCAGCAGTCCGACGGGACAGGGATCCTACGAGCAGTACTTC. Translation gives CASSPTGQGSYEQYF.

The chain uses TRBV11-2 and TRBJ2-1, with TRBD2 as a possible D gene (6 bases). The germline V and J ends were trimmed by 11 bases and 1 base, with 18 bases remaining between them. CDR1 and CDR2 from the germline V gene are SGHAT and FQNNGV. There are 15 residues in the CDR3. The CDR3 here is CASAPGAGSYNEQFF. Here the CDR3 DNA reads TGTGCCTCCGCCCCGGGAGCCGGGTCCTACAATGAGCAGTTCTTC.

V is TRBV6-1 and J is TRBJ2-5; 8 bases are shared with TRBD1. The CDR3 covers 16 residues. The germline V gene encodes CDR1 MNHNS and CDR2 SASEGT. V lost 2 bases and J lost 4; bases outside the gene matches: 9. The CDR3 loop is CASSELLLGQGETQYF. As DNA, the CDR3 is TGTGCCAGCAGTGAACTTCTTCTTGGACAGGGAGAGACCCAGTACTTC.

This sequence joins TRBV13 and TRBJ1-1; D is perhaps TRBD1 (5 bases). Germline V gene lookup returns CDR1 PRHDT and CDR2 FYEKMQ (reference sequence). The CDR3 contains 15 residues. The V and J ends lost 1 base and 4 bases respectively, with 13 bases between them. The CDR3 coding sequence is TGTGCCAGCAGCTTAGCCGGTAAAAGGGGCACTGAAGCTTTCTTT. This gives the protein CASSLAGKRGTEAFF.

This chain joins TRBV7-2 and TRBJ2-2; TRBD1 might be the D (6 bases). The CDR3 loop spans 15 amino acids. The V gene lost 5 bases and the J gene lost 2 bases, with 12 bases spanning the gap. The V gene's germline CDR1 is SGHTA and CDR2 FQGNSA. The chain's CDR3 is CASSPGQLNTGELFF. The CDR3 DNA is TGTGCCAGCAGCCCCGGACAGCTTAACACCGGGGAGCTGTTTTTT.